This T cell receptor beta chain came from a study of blood T cell repertoires in COVID-19. Study-level background: Acute and convalescent COVID-19 specimens originated in the United States, Italy and Spain. T cells, B-cell-depleted T cells, or PBMCs supplied cDNA or gDNA.

Original processing methods: Amplification of reference gene primers was used by the study to estimate nucleated cell counts. The protocol was immunoSEQ multiplex PCR, while the TCRdb copy is restricted to in-frame clones and leaves out a portion. Clonal size and the V and J genes are those of that table, whereas D and trimming came from the DNA. The repertoire has 56,000 or so clones, around 80% of them found once; the top ten carry 2% to 3%. The V end was cut by 3 bases, the J end by 5 bases, with 15 bases between. The V gene's germline CDR1 is SGHAT and CDR2 FQDESV (reference sequence). This CDR3 spans 15 amino acids.

The material sequenced was peripheral blood. The V gene is TRBV11-1, the J gene TRBJ2-3; D may be TRBD2 (7 bases). This TCR derives from a man in his fifties with acute or convalescent COVID-19. CDR3 bases: TGTGCCAGCAGCTTTTGGGGGGGGGCGCAAGATACGCAGTATTTT. The encoded protein is CASSFWGGAQDTQYF. The full variable domain, its missing parts supplied by reference TRBV11-1 and TRBJ2-3, is EAEVAQSPRYKITEKSQAVAFWCDPISGHATLYWYRQILGQGPELLVQFQDESVVDDSQLPKDRFSAERLKGVDSTLKIQPAELGDSAMYLCASSFWGGAQDTQYFGPGTRLTVL.